This T cell receptor (beta chain) derives from a study of cytomegalovirus exposure and HLA in healthy donors. Study outcomes and limitations: For most TCR sequences rarity was the rule, although some public TCRs occurred in many donors. The study recorded more than 150 TCR beta chains that were cytomegalovirus-associated.

As for this clone: Its antigen is undetermined.

PCR used 60 Vbeta primers and 13 Jbeta primers. The repertoire was sequenced with immunoSEQ multiplex PCR; TCRdb's copy has only in-frame clones and lacks some. The data contain about 150,000 clones, 70% of them seen just once; the ten biggest clones take up 2.1%. This CDR3 spans 13 amino acids. Germline V gives CDR1 LNHDA, CDR2 SQIVND (reference sequence). Deletions cut 8 bases from V and 8 bases from J, with 18 bases between. There were likely unrecorded immune exposures, though donors were nominally healthy when sampled. The clonotype was recovered from a woman aged 55-69 years in good health and CMV-seropositive. Sample: PBMCs. This rearrangement joins TRBV19 to TRBJ1-1; possible D gene TRBD1, 6 bases. The CDR3, as DNA: TGTGCCAGTTTGACAGGTCCTAACGGGGAAGCTTTCTTT. This sequence encodes CASLTGPNGEAFF.